Listed below are T cell receptor beta chains from one sample, sequenced in a study of control samples from healthy donors and cancer patients. Sequenced by immunoSEQ multiplex PCR; TCRdb stores in-frame clones only, minus some. The sample yields some 71,000 clones, approximately 89% seen once. The specimen was PBMCs. The receptors originated from a man aged 60 to 75 with lung cancer. Both conserved end residues are part of each CDR3. A D gene is named only where the DNA matches it firmly. Clone size appears in some rows only: once, few, many, or a class for an expanded clone.

TRBV6-5	NA	TRBJ2-5	TRBD1	CASNRLGQGSETQYF	TGTGCCAGCAATCGTTTAGGACAGGGGTCCGAGACCCAGTACTTC
TRBV7-3	NA	TRBJ2-2	NA	CASSLPITGELFF	TGTGCCAGCAGCTTACCCATCACCGGGGAGCTGTTTTTT
TRBV18	NA	TRBJ1-3	NA	CASSPPTQAGNTIYF	TGTGCCAGCTCACCACCGACACAGGCCGGAAACACCATATATTTT
TRBV4-1	once	TRBJ2-2	TRBD1	CASSRQGFGTNTGELFF	TGCGCCAGCAGCAGACAGGGATTCGGAACGAACACCGGGGAGCTGTTTTTT
TRBV30	once	TRBJ2-3	NA	CAWSAGFGSNTQYF	TGTGCCTGGAGTGCAGGGTTTGGGTCAAATACGCAGTATTTT
TRBV29-1	once	TRBJ1-5	NA	CSVGQPQHF	TGCAGCGTTGGTCAGCCCCAGCATTTT
TRBV3-1/TRBV3-2	NA	TRBJ2-5	NA	CASSFGTSLGETQYF	TGTGCCAGCAGTTTCGGGACAAGTCTGGGAGAGACCCAGTACTTC
TRBV7-2	NA	TRBJ1-5	NA	CASSLSSNQPQHF	TGTGCCAGCAGCTTAAGCAGCAATCAGCCCCAGCATTTT
TRBV24-1	few	TRBJ2-5	NA	CATSDRKGTGTQYF	TGTGCCACCAGTGACCGGAAGGGGACGGGGACCCAGTACTTC
TRBV18	once	TRBJ2-4	NA	CASSNGGSAKNIQYF	TGTGCCAGCTCGAACGGGGGTTCGGCCAAAAACATTCAGTACTTC
TRBV27	once	TRBJ2-7	TRBD2	CACALGLGSYEQYF	TGTGCCTGCGCCCTGGGACTAGGGTCTTACGAGCAGTACTTC
TRBV2	NA	TRBJ1-2	NA	CASSEMSYGYTF	TGTGCCAGCAGTGAAATGAGCTATGGCTACACCTTC
TRBV5-1	NA	TRBJ1-1	TRBD1	CASSLAGTVMNTEAFF	TGCGCCAGCAGCTTGGCCGGGACAGTCATGAACACTGAAGCTTTCTTT
TRBV19	NA	TRBJ1-3	NA	CASSITGSSGNTIYF	TGTGCCAGTAGTATCACAGGGAGCTCTGGAAACACCATATATTTT
TRBV30	NA	TRBJ1-6	NA	CAGENRENSPLHF	TGTGCCGGGGAGAACAGGGAAAATTCACCCCTCCACTTT
TRBV29-1	NA	TRBJ2-5	TRBD1	CSVAGQGQETQYF	TGCAGCGTTGCGGGACAGGGCCAAGAGACCCAGTACTTC
TRBV10-3	NA	TRBJ2-3	NA	CAISYSDQRTPGTQYF	TGTGCCATCAGTTATTCGGACCAGAGGACACCGGGTACGCAGTATTTT
TRBV5-1	NA	TRBJ2-5	NA	CASSFGVRETQYF	TGCGCCAGCAGCTTCGGGGTAAGAGAGACCCAGTACTTC
TRBV6-1	NA	TRBJ2-5	TRBD2	CASSEVGGETQYF	TGTGCCAGCAGTGAAGTCGGGGGGGAGACCCAGTACTTC
TRBV6-5	NA	TRBJ1-5	TRBD1	CASSKDRDSNQPQHF	TGTGCCAGCAGTAAGGACAGGGACAGCAATCAGCCCCAGCATTTT
TRBV9	NA	TRBJ1-1	NA	CASSVVAAVNTEAFF	TGTGCCAGCAGCGTAGTGGCAGCGGTGAACACTGAAGCTTTCTTT
TRBV10-2	NA	TRBJ2-7	TRBD1	CASSDRTRGLRDEQYF	TGCGCCAGCAGTGATCGAACGAGGGGGCTGAGAGACGAGCAGTACTTC
TRBV7-2	NA	TRBJ2-3	NA	CASRRADTQYF	TGTGCCAGCAGAAGGGCAGATACGCAGTATTTT
TRBV10-2	NA	TRBJ1-2	NA	CASRARRENYDGYTF	TGCGCCAGCCGTGCCAGGAGAGAGAACTATGATGGCTACACCTTC
TRBV9	NA	TRBJ1-6	NA	CASSPLTPDLGSPLHF	TGTGCCAGCAGCCCCTTAACCCCGGACCTGGGTTCACCCCTCCACTTT
TRBV6-5	NA	TRBJ1-1	TRBD1	CASSRRDRNTEAFF	TGTGCCAGCAGCCGCCGGGACAGAAACACTGAAGCTTTCTTT
TRBV7-9	NA	TRBJ2-7	NA	CASSLGGVGYEQYF	TGTGCCAGCAGCTTAGGGGGGGTCGGTTACGAGCAGTACTTC
TRBV18	NA	TRBJ2-7	TRBD1	CASSPRSGGQGAHYEQYF	TGTGCCAGCTCACCACGATCCGGTGGACAGGGAGCTCACTACGAGCAGTACTTC
TRBV15	NA	TRBJ1-3	NA	CATSRAFPAGANTIYF	TGTGCCACCAGCAGAGCCTTCCCCGCCGGTGCAAACACCATATATTTT
TRBV30	NA	TRBJ2-1	TRBD1	CAWRRVGTGKANEQFF	TGTGCCTGGAGGAGGGTGGGGACAGGGAAAGCCAATGAGCAGTTCTTC
TRBV7-2	NA	TRBJ1-2	NA	CASSTRGKGYGYTF	TGTGCCAGCAGCACCCGCGGCAAGGGGTATGGCTACACCTTC
TRBV4-1	NA	TRBJ1-5	NA	CASSQRTALEGPQHF	TGCGCCAGCAGCCAGAGGACGGCCCTAGAGGGGCCCCAGCATTTT
TRBV24-1	NA	TRBJ2-6	NA	CATSPGTGGANVLTF	TGTGCCACCAGCCCGGGAACAGGTGGGGCCAACGTCCTGACTTTC
TRBV11-1	NA	TRBJ2-4	TRBD1	CASSLGQGNIQYF	TGTGCCAGCAGCCTAGGACAGGGCAACATTCAGTACTTC
TRBV19	NA	TRBJ2-2	TRBD1	CASRGGQGAGELFF	TGTGCCAGTAGAGGGGGACAGGGGGCCGGGGAGCTGTTTTTT
TRBV5-6	NA	TRBJ1-1	NA	CASSSLRSINTEAFF	TGTGCCAGCAGCTCGTTAAGAAGCATTAACACTGAAGCTTTCTTT
TRBV10-2	NA	TRBJ2-5	NA	CASTNNDPGYGETQYF	TGCGCCAGCACTAATAATGACCCTGGCTATGGAGAGACCCAGTACTTC
TRBV18	NA	TRBJ1-5	TRBD1	CASSPDRDQPQHF	TGTGCCAGCTCACCCGACAGGGATCAGCCCCAGCATTTT
TRBV7-6	NA	TRBJ1-3	NA	CASSRGAGTSSGNTIYF	TGTGCCAGCAGCCGCGGGGCGGGGACCAGCTCTGGAAACACCATATATTTT
TRBV27	NA	TRBJ2-1	NA	CASSFSGQGKENEQFF	TGTGCCAGCAGTTTTTCGGGGCAGGGTAAGGAAAATGAGCAGTTCTTC
TRBV5-1	NA	TRBJ1-5	NA	CASSLGAGVEPQHF	TGCGCCAGCAGCTTAGGGGCAGGGGTAGAGCCCCAGCATTTT
TRBV11-1	once	TRBJ1-1	NA	CASSSSGKRNTEAFF	TGTGCCAGCAGCTCTTCAGGGAAAAGGAACACTGAAGCTTTCTTT
TRBV7-2	NA	TRBJ1-1	NA	CASSSPFINEAFF	TGTGCCAGCAGCTCCCCTTTTATTAATGAAGCTTTCTTT
TRBV7-6	NA	TRBJ2-3	TRBD2	CASSLGLAFSTDTQYF	TGTGCCAGCAGCTTAGGACTAGCTTTTTCCACAGATACGCAGTATTTT
TRBV5-1	once	TRBJ1-6	NA	CASSLALGDRDSPLHF	TGCGCCAGCAGCTTGGCTTTGGGGGACCGTGATTCACCCCTCCACTTT
TRBV2	NA	TRBJ1-1	NA	CASSEEQGNTEAFF	TGTGCCAGCAGTGAGGAACAGGGGAACACTGAAGCTTTCTTT
TRBV7-9	NA	TRBJ1-2	NA	CASTTREGLKGYTF	TGTGCCAGCACCACCAGAGAGGGGCTAAAAGGCTACACCTTC
TRBV24-1	NA	TRBJ2-2	NA	CATSLMNTGELFF	TGTGCCACCAGTCTTATGAACACCGGGGAGCTGTTTTTT
TRBV5-1	NA	TRBJ1-6	TRBD1	CTSSPGQGASYNSPLHF	TGCACCAGCAGCCCAGGACAGGGGGCTTCTTATAATTCACCCCTCCACTTT
TRBV7-9	NA	TRBJ2-3	NA	CASSLTGTQGADTQYF	TGTGCCAGCAGCCTGACCGGGACGCAGGGCGCAGATACGCAGTATTTT
TRBV29-1	NA	TRBJ1-2	TRBD1	CSATTGDYGYTF	TGCAGCGCCACGACAGGGGACTATGGCTACACCTTC
TRBV13	NA	TRBJ1-1	NA	CASSSPLPLNTEAFF	TGTGCCAGCAGCTCACCGCTCCCATTGAACACTGAAGCTTTCTTT
TRBV3-1/TRBV3-2	NA	TRBJ1-3	NA	CASSQGALPGLGNTIYF	TGTGCCAGCAGCCAAGGGGCCTTACCGGGTCTTGGAAACACCATATATTTT
TRBV3-1/TRBV3-2	NA	TRBJ2-6	NA	CASSQVFRAGANVLTF	TGTGCCAGCAGCCAAGTGTTCAGGGCCGGGGCCAACGTCCTGACTTTC
TRBV6-6	NA	TRBJ1-4	NA	CASSPPGTTKLFF	TGTGCCAGCAGCCCTCCCGGGACAACAAAACTGTTTTTT
TRBV7-2	NA	TRBJ2-1	TRBD2	CASSPPGLPIF	TGTGCCAGCAGCCCCCCGGGACTACCCATCTTC
TRBV5-4	NA	TRBJ2-5	TRBD1	CASSLGQGRGETQYF	TGTGCCAGCAGCCTTGGACAGGGGAGGGGAGAGACCCAGTACTTC
TRBV6-2/TRBV6-3	NA	TRBJ2-7	NA	CASSPVTPREQYF	TGTGCCAGCAGTCCCGTGACACCAAGAGAGCAGTACTTC
TRBV4-1	NA	TRBJ1-1	NA	CASSQDQGTEAFF	TGCGCCAGCAGCCAAGATCAGGGGACTGAAGCTTTCTTT